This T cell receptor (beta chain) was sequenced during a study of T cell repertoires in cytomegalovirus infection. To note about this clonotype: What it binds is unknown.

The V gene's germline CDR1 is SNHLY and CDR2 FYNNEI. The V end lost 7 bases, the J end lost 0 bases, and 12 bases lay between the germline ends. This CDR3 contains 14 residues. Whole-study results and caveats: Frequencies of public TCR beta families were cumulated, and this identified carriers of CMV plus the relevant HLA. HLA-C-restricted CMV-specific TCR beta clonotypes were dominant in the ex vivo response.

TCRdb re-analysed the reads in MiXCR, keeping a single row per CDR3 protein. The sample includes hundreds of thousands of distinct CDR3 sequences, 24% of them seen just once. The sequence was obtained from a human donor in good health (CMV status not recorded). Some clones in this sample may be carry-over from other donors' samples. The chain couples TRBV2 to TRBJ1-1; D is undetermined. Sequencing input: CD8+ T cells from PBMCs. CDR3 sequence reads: CASIGPPMNTEAFF. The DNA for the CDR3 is TGTGCCAGCATTGGACCTCCTATGAACACTGAAGCTTTCTTT. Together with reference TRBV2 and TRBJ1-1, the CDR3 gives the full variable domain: EPEVTQTPSHQVTQMGQEVILRCVPISNHLYFYWYRQILGQKVEFLVSFYNNEISEKSEIFDDQFSVERPDGSNFTLKIRSTKLEDSAMYFCASIGPPMNTEAFFGQGTRLTVV.